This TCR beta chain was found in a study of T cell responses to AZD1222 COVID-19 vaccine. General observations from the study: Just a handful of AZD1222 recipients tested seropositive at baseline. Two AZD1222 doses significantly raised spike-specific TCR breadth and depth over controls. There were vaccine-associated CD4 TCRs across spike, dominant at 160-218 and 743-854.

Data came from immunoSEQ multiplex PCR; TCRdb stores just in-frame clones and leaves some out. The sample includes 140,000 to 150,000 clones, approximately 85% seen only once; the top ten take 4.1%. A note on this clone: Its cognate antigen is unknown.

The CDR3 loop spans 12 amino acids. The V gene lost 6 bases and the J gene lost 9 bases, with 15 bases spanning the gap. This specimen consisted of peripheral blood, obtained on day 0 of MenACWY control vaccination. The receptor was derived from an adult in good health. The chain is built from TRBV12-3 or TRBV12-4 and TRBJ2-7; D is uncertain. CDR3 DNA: TGTGCCAGCAGCGAACAGCTTTTACGGCAGTACTTC. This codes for CASSEQLLRQYF.